This is a list of T cell receptor beta chains from one sample in a study of T cell responses to AZD1222 COVID-19 vaccine. Profiled with immunoSEQ multiplex PCR; TCRdb holds only in-frame clones, not every one. The sample consists of under 200,000 clones, roughly 86% of them appearing once. This specimen was peripheral blood, taken on day 0 of AZD1222 vaccination. The receptors stem from an adult in good health. CDR3s include the opening cysteine and the closing phenylalanine or tryptophan. D genes are given only for firm matches. Clone size is not always given. Where it is, it says once, few, many or a class for expanded clones.

v_gene: TRBV12-3/TRBV12-4
d_gene: .
abundance: .
j_gene: TRBJ1-5
CDR3nt: TGTGCCAGCAGCACAAGGGGGGGTCAGCCCCAGCATTTT
CDR3aa: CASSTRGGQPQHF

v_gene: TRBV5-5
d_gene: .
abundance: .
j_gene: TRBJ2-5
CDR3nt: TGTGCCAGCAGCTCTTTACAGGGATCCAGAGAGACCCAGTACTTC
CDR3aa: CASSSLQGSRETQYF

v_gene: TRBV28
d_gene: TRBD2
abundance: .
j_gene: TRBJ2-1
CDR3nt: TGTGCCAGCAACCACGCTAGCGGCAGATACAATGAGCAGTTCTTC
CDR3aa: CASNHASGRYNEQFF

v_gene: TRBV30
d_gene: TRBD1
abundance: .
j_gene: TRBJ1-1
CDR3nt: TGTGCCTGGAGTGCCCCGGACAGGGGTACTGAAGCTTTCTTT
CDR3aa: CAWSAPDRGTEAFF

v_gene: TRBV7-2
d_gene: TRBD1
abundance: few
j_gene: TRBJ1-4
CDR3nt: TGTGCCAGCAGCCGGACCGGGACAGGGATTGAAAAACTGTTTTTT
CDR3aa: CASSRTGTGIEKLFF

v_gene: TRBV19
d_gene: TRBD1
abundance: few
j_gene: TRBJ2-5
CDR3nt: TGTGCCAGTAGTCCCGGGACAGGGCGGGATGAGACCCAGTACTTC
CDR3aa: CASSPGTGRDETQYF

v_gene: TRBV6-5
d_gene: .
abundance: .
j_gene: TRBJ1-3
CDR3nt: TGTGCCAGCAGTTACTCCGGAAGCTCTGGAAACACCATATATTTT
CDR3aa: CASSYSGSSGNTIYF

v_gene: TRBV2
d_gene: TRBD1
abundance: .
j_gene: TRBJ2-7
CDR3nt: TGTGCCAGCAGTTTGGGACAGTTCCTCGAGCAGTACTTC
CDR3aa: CASSLGQFLEQYF

v_gene: TRBV7-8
d_gene: .
abundance: .
j_gene: TRBJ2-1
CDR3nt: TGTGCCAGCAGCTTAGCCAGGGGTAATGAGCAGTTCTTC
CDR3aa: CASSLARGNEQFF

v_gene: TRBV14
d_gene: TRBD1
abundance: .
j_gene: TRBJ1-2
CDR3nt: TGTGCCAGCAGCCGACCCGGGACAGGGCATGGCTACACCTTC
CDR3aa: CASSRPGTGHGYTF

v_gene: TRBV25-1
d_gene: TRBD1
abundance: .
j_gene: TRBJ1-6
CDR3nt: TGTGCCAGCAGTGACGGACAGGGGATTGGGTCCCTCCACTTT
CDR3aa: CASSDGQGIGSLHF

v_gene: TRBV11-2
d_gene: .
abundance: .
j_gene: TRBJ2-5
CDR3nt: TGTGCCAGCAGCTTAGTCGTCAGAGGAGAGACCCAGTACTTC
CDR3aa: CASSLVVRGETQYF

v_gene: TRBV9
d_gene: .
abundance: .
j_gene: TRBJ1-1
CDR3nt: TGTGCCAGCAGCGTAGGGGCGGGAGGAGGAACTGAAGCTTTCTTT
CDR3aa: CASSVGAGGGTEAFF

v_gene: TRBV5-5
d_gene: .
abundance: .
j_gene: TRBJ2-7
CDR3nt: TGTGCCAGCAGCTTGGAGCAGCCCTACGAGCAGTACTTC
CDR3aa: CASSLEQPYEQYF

v_gene: TRBV10-3
d_gene: .
abundance: few
j_gene: TRBJ1-1
CDR3nt: TGTGCCATCCGGTCGGGGGGGGCAGACACTGAAGCTTTCTTT
CDR3aa: CAIRSGGADTEAFF

v_gene: TRBV11-3
d_gene: .
abundance: .
j_gene: TRBJ1-4
CDR3nt: TGTGCCAGCAGCGAAACAGGGAGTACTAATGAAAAACTGTTTTTT
CDR3aa: CASSETGSTNEKLFF

v_gene: TRBV6-4
d_gene: TRBD2
abundance: .
j_gene: TRBJ2-1
CDR3nt: TGTGCCAGCAGCGCCCCGACTAGCGGCAATGAGCAGTTCTTC
CDR3aa: CASSAPTSGNEQFF

v_gene: TRBV12-5
d_gene: .
abundance: .
j_gene: TRBJ1-1
CDR3nt: TGTGCTAGTGCCCGCGGTGGGGCTGGATGGACTGAAGCTTTCTTT
CDR3aa: CASARGGAGWTEAFF

v_gene: TRBV7-3
d_gene: .
abundance: .
j_gene: TRBJ2-1
CDR3nt: TGTGCCAGCAGCTTAGGGTCTCTCAATGAGCAGTTCTTC
CDR3aa: CASSLGSLNEQFF

v_gene: TRBV3-1/TRBV3-2
d_gene: .
abundance: .
j_gene: TRBJ1-6
CDR3nt: TGTGCCAGCAGCCTGTGGGGCGGGGGCAAGAATTCACCCCTCCACTTT
CDR3aa: CASSLWGGGKNSPLHF

v_gene: TRBV12-3/TRBV12-4
d_gene: .
abundance: few
j_gene: TRBJ1-1
CDR3nt: TGTGCCAGCAGTTTTCAGGGATCCACTGAAGCTTTCTTT
CDR3aa: CASSFQGSTEAFF

v_gene: TRBV11-3
d_gene: TRBD1
abundance: once
j_gene: TRBJ2-1
CDR3nt: TGTGCCAGCAGTACCGAGGGGGCGGCAGGGGGAGAAGGTGAGCAGTTCTTC
CDR3aa: CASSTEGAAGGEGEQFF

v_gene: TRBV7-2
d_gene: .
abundance: .
j_gene: TRBJ1-2
CDR3nt: TGTGCCAGCAGCTTAGTGCCGGGAGACTATGGCTACACCTTC
CDR3aa: CASSLVPGDYGYTF

v_gene: TRBV2
d_gene: TRBD1
abundance: .
j_gene: TRBJ1-2
CDR3nt: TGTGCCAGCACGTCTTTCGGGACAGCGACGGTGGACGGCTACACCTTC
CDR3aa: CASTSFGTATVDGYTF

v_gene: TRBV4-3
d_gene: .
abundance: .
j_gene: TRBJ1-4
CDR3nt: TGCGCCAGCAGCCAAGATCCCGCCGGGACAAGTAATGAAAAACTGTTTTTT
CDR3aa: CASSQDPAGTSNEKLFF

v_gene: TRBV7-9
d_gene: TRBD1
abundance: .
j_gene: TRBJ2-7
CDR3nt: TGTGCCAGCAGCTCCCCGGGACAGGGGGTCTACGAGCAGTACTTC
CDR3aa: CASSSPGQGVYEQYF

v_gene: TRBV23-1
d_gene: TRBD1
abundance: .
j_gene: TRBJ1-6
CDR3nt: TGCGCCAGCAGTCACCAGGACAGGGAAGTTCGGAATTCACCCCTCCACTTT
CDR3aa: CASSHQDREVRNSPLHF

v_gene: TRBV28
d_gene: .
abundance: .
j_gene: TRBJ1-2
CDR3nt: TGTGCCAGCAGTTTAATTGGGCAGAAGGGCTACACCTTC
CDR3aa: CASSLIGQKGYTF

v_gene: TRBV10-3
d_gene: .
abundance: once
j_gene: TRBJ1-2
CDR3nt: TGTGCCTCGGACCTCCCTGTGAGATGGGGCTACACCTTC
CDR3aa: CASDLPVRWGYTF

v_gene: TRBV4-3
d_gene: .
abundance: .
j_gene: TRBJ1-2
CDR3nt: TGCGCCAGCAGCCAAGAAAGGCAACTAATCTATGGCTACACCTTC
CDR3aa: CASSQERQLIYGYTF

v_gene: TRBV4-2
d_gene: .
abundance: .
j_gene: TRBJ1-1
CDR3nt: TGTGCCAGCAGCCAAGATCCGACAGCCGGCTCTGAAGCTTTCTTT
CDR3aa: CASSQDPTAGSEAFF

v_gene: TRBV2
d_gene: .
abundance: .
j_gene: TRBJ2-1
CDR3nt: TGTGCCAGCAGCCCCGGGATAGCAAGGTTCTTC
CDR3aa: CASSPGIARFF

v_gene: TRBV9
d_gene: TRBD1
abundance: .
j_gene: TRBJ1-2
CDR3nt: TGTGCCAGCAGCGTCAGACAGGGGAACTATGGCTACACCTTC
CDR3aa: CASSVRQGNYGYTF

v_gene: TRBV5-6
d_gene: TRBD1
abundance: .
j_gene: TRBJ2-1
CDR3nt: TGTGCCAGCAGTACCGGGACAGGGTTTCGCAATGAGCAGTTCTTC
CDR3aa: CASSTGTGFRNEQFF

v_gene: TRBV9
d_gene: TRBD1
abundance: .
j_gene: TRBJ2-1
CDR3nt: TGTGCCAGCAGCGTAGGGTTTTCGGGGACAGGGGTTTACAATGAGCAGTTCTTC
CDR3aa: CASSVGFSGTGVYNEQFF

v_gene: TRBV2
d_gene: TRBD1
abundance: .
j_gene: TRBJ1-2
CDR3nt: TGTGCCAGCAGTGAAAACAGGGGGCTTGGCTACACCTTC
CDR3aa: CASSENRGLGYTF

v_gene: TRBV4-1
d_gene: .
abundance: .
j_gene: TRBJ2-7
CDR3nt: TGCGCCAGCAGCCAGAAGGAAGGGGCCGAGCAGTACTTC
CDR3aa: CASSQKEGAEQYF

v_gene: TRBV2
d_gene: .
abundance: .
j_gene: TRBJ1-5
CDR3nt: TGTGCCAGCAGTGAAAACAGTTATAGCAATCAGCCCCAGCATTTT
CDR3aa: CASSENSYSNQPQHF